What follows describes a single T cell receptor (beta chain). Antigen specificity is unknown. Germline CDR1 MNHEY, CDR2 SMNVEV (reference sequence). The CDR3 loop spans 15 amino acids. V was cut by 4 bases and J by 4 bases, with 14 bases left in between. This sample is part of a study of long-term antiretroviral therapy in people with HIV. Study-level findings and limits: Controls had broader CDR3 length ranges than HIV repertoires did.

Sequencing relied on immunoSEQ assay v3.0, run at survey level. Sequencing was performed with immunoSEQ multiplex PCR; in TCRdb, only in-frame clones are kept and a portion is missing. The sample shows 30,000 to 40,000 clones, 60% to 85% of them seen only once. This TCR was sampled from a woman in her forties or fifties with HIV. Material: unsorted PBMCs, obtained 3.1 years after starting antiretroviral therapy. V gene TRBV27 combines with J gene TRBJ1-5; weak D call: TRBD1 (6 bases). The CDR3 loop reads CASSSQGIGNQPQHF. CDR3 sequence (DNA): TGTGCCAGCAGTTCCCAGGGGATTGGGAATCAGCCCCAGCATTTT.